This TCR beta chain is drawn from a study of cytomegalovirus exposure and HLA in healthy donors. General study points: Earlier analysis looked at TCR beta V segments, and most were productive about 90% or about 30% of the time. The authors enumerated roughly 160 TCR beta chains as linked to cytomegalovirus.

To note about this clone: The antigen remains unidentified.

PCR involved 60 Vbeta and 13 Jbeta primers. In the authors' workflow: About 11 million of 65 million to 95 million unique TCR beta chains were shared, per a later count. Profiling relied on immunoSEQ multiplex PCR, and the TCRdb table lists in-frame clones only, not all of them. The DNA gave D and trimming, while V, J and clone size come from that table. Of tens of thousands of clones detected, 80% appear once; the ten largest clones hold around 6%. The CDR3 spans 16 residues. CDR1 SGHTA and CDR2 FQGNSA come from the germline V gene. Trimming cost V 3 bases and J 4 bases, with 18 bases left between them.

V is TRBV7-2 and J is TRBJ1-1; a weak D match, TRBD1 (5 bases). The TCR originated in a male donor in good health and CMV-seronegative. Sequenced input: PBMCs. The CDR3 DNA follows: TGTGCCAGCAGCTTCTCCCGGGCGGGGACGGGCACTGAAGCTTTCTTT. This codes for CASSFSRAGTGTEAFF.